These 29 T cell receptor beta chains share one sample of origin, sequenced in a study of blood T cell repertoires in COVID-19. The data were produced by immunoSEQ multiplex PCR, yet TCRdb's version contains in-frame clones alone and is incomplete. Here the sample spans roughly 140,000 clones, about 80% being singletons. Sequencing input: peripheral blood. The receptors here all came from a man between 65 and 85 years old with acute or convalescent COVID-19.

For this clone: The limits of the CDR3 on the DNA are not certain, so only TCRdb's listed CDR3 is given. This chain connects TRBV12-2 to TRBJ1-5; TRBD1 is taken as the D call from the table, unchecked against the DNA. TRBV12-2 is listed as a pseudogene. From its first to its last residue, the CDR3 has 13 amino acids. CDR3 loop: CASVAGGNQPQHF.

The rearrangement joins TRBV30 to TRBJ1-5, with 7 bases that match TRBD1. CDR1 is GTSNPN, CDR2 SVGIG, per germline (reference sequence). This CDR3 spans 13 amino acids. With V trimmed by 6 bases and J by 3 bases, 5 bases remained unmatched. In DNA, the CDR3 is TGTGCCTGCTCGGGACAGATCAATCAGCCCCAGCATTTT. Encoded protein: CACSGQINQPQHF.

The table lists this clone with a few counts. Sequence at one end of the junction differs from germline and may be a read error. The chain employs TRBV5-5 and TRBJ2-2, with 7 bases identical to TRBD2. Germline V CDR1 and CDR2: SGHKS, YYEKEE (reference sequence). The CDR3 is 17 residues long. The CDR3 protein is CASSWDYNQYYTGELFF. CDR3 DNA sequence: TGTGCCAGCAGCTGGGACTACAATCAATACTACACCGGGGAGCTTTTTTTT.

V and J are TRBV11-1 and TRBJ2-1, with a possible D match to TRBD2 (5 bases). Germline CDR1 reads SGHAT; CDR2 reads FQDESV (reference sequence). CDR3 length equals 15 residues. Trimming pared 0 bases from V and 6 bases from J, leaving 12 bases between. The CDR3 DNA sequence: TGTGCCAGCAGCTTAGCAGGGCGGGTCTTCAATGAGCAGTTCTTC. Its protein is CASSLAGRVFNEQFF.

The chain combines TRBV25-1 with TRBJ1-1; no definite D call. Trimming pared 6 bases from V and 1 base from J, leaving 9 bases between. Germline-derived CDR1 and CDR2 are MGHDK and SYGVNS. This CDR3 region has 13 residues. The CDR3 DNA follows: TGTGCCAGCAGCATTCAATCGAACACTGAAGCTTTCTTT. Protein sequence: CASSIQSNTEAFF.

V and J are TRBV5-1 and TRBJ2-7; TRBD2 agrees at 10 bases. The trim removed 1 base at V and 9 bases at J, leaving 10 bases unmatched. The germline V gene encodes CDR1 SGHRS and CDR2 YFSETQ. The CDR3 totals 15 residues. The CDR3 reads CASSLTSGDSQRQYF. CDR3 sequence (DNA): TGCGCCAGCAGCTTGACTAGCGGGGATTCCCAAAGGCAGTACTTC.

V gene TRBV5-8 combines with J gene TRBJ1-5, with D unresolved. CDR3 length: 17 amino acids. Trimming cost V 4 bases and J 4 bases, with 21 bases left between them. The germline CDR1 and CDR2 sequences are SGHTS and YDEGEE. For the CDR3, the DNA is TGTGCCAGCAGCCTGACCAGCCCGGGAAGGGCGAATCAGCCCCAGCATTTT. Amino acids: CASSLTSPGRANQPQHF.

This chain uses TRBV6-5 with TRBJ2-5; 10 bases align to TRBD1. This CDR3 is built from 14 residues. V gave up 7 bases and J gave up 1 base; unmatched junction bases: 3. Germline V gives CDR1 MNHEY, CDR2 SVGAGI. The CDR3 DNA reads TGTGCCAGCACCGGGACAGGGGCCCAAGAGACCCAGTACTTC. This gives the protein CASTGTGAQETQYF.

This clone was picked up a small number of times. The gene calls are TRBV11-2 and TRBJ1-6; possible D gene TRBD1, 6 bases. Trimming removed 8 bases from V and 9 bases from J, with 11 bases in between. Germline lookup yields CDR1 SGHAT and CDR2 FQNNGV. This CDR3 region has 12 residues. In nucleotides, the CDR3 is TGTGCCAGCTCTACAGGGAGTTCACCCCTCCACTTT. Translated: CASSTGSSPLHF.

The chain is built from TRBV7-9 and TRBJ1-2; 7 bases align to TRBD1. Germline trimming cut 5 bases from V and 4 bases from J; bases unmatched to any gene: 10. The CDR3 has 15 amino acids. Germline V CDR1 and CDR2: SEHNR, FQNEAQ (reference sequence). In DNA form, the CDR3 reads TGTGCCAGCAGCGGCCGGGACAGAGCCTCCTATGGCTACACCTTC. Protein: CASSGRDRASYGYTF.

The chain joins TRBV4-1 to TRBJ1-5; D may be TRBD1 (6 bases). Trimming stripped 1 base from V and 6 bases from J, with 13 bases between. The CDR3 covers 15 residues. CDR1 and CDR2 (germline): MGHRA, YSYEKL. DNA for the CDR3: TGCGCCAGCAGCCAAGTCGGGGAAGGGGGTCAGCCCCAGCATTTT. Translated, it gives CASSQVGEGGQPQHF.

The gene calls are TRBV5-4 and TRBJ2-2; 9 nucleotides agree with TRBD1. The CDR3 contains 17 residues. V trimming: 4 bases; J trimming: 2 bases; junction bases outside the gene matches: 9. Per germline, CDR1 SGHNT and CDR2 YYREEE (reference sequence). The CDR3 DNA is TGTGCCAGCAGCAAACCGGGACAGGGCACCAACACCGGGGAGCTGTTTTTT. This codes for CASSKPGQGTNTGELFF.

This chain connects TRBV7-8 to TRBJ1-5; D not certain. From germline, CDR1 is SGHVS and CDR2 FQNEAQ. The CDR3 is 12 amino acids. V lost 1 base, J lost 9 bases, and 7 bases lay in between. The CDR3 coding sequence is TGTGCCAGCAGCTTAGATCGGGGGCCCCAGCATTTT. Its protein product is CASSLDRGPQHF.

This chain joins TRBV7-3 and TRBJ2-1; D might be TRBD1 (6 bases). This CDR3 contains 13 residues. Trimming cost V 1 base and J 8 bases, with 9 bases left between them. The germline CDR1 and CDR2 sequences are SGHTA and FQGTGA. The CDR3 coding sequence is TGTGCCAGCAGCTTAAGCAGGGGCGATGAGCAGTTCTTC. Translated: CASSLSRGDEQFF.

This clone is a singleton in its sample. The rearrangement uses TRBV5-6 and TRBJ2-1, with 7 nucleotides matching TRBD2. The junction had 10 bases not matched to a gene; V was cut back by 4 bases and J by 9 bases. Germline CDR1 is SGHDT and CDR2 is YYEEEE. The CDR3 covers 14 residues. In nucleotides, the CDR3 is TGTGCCAGCAGCCAACGGACTAGTTTGAGTGAGCAGTTCTTC. The encoded protein is CASSQRTSLSEQFF.

V usage is TRBV18 and J usage is TRBJ1-4, with 7 bases that match TRBD1. Germline V gives CDR1 KGHSH, CDR2 LQKENI. After removal of 2 bases from V and 7 bases from J, the junction contained 4 bases not matched to a gene. The CDR3 consists of 14 residues. The CDR3 DNA is TGTGCCAGCTCACCAGGACAGGATGGTGAAAAACTGTTTTTT. The encoded protein is CASSPGQDGEKLFF.

V usage is TRBV7-9 and J usage is TRBJ1-2; no clear D. The CDR3 consists of 12 residues. Trimming pared 7 bases from V and 1 base from J, leaving 7 bases between. From germline, CDR1 is SEHNR and CDR2 FQNEAQ (reference sequence). CDR3 loop: CASTFSNYGYTF. CDR3 in DNA: TGTGCCAGCACCTTCAGTAACTATGGCTACACCTTC.

This chain joins TRBV6-2 or TRBV6-3 and TRBJ2-1; 7 bases are shared with TRBD1. The CDR3 is 13 amino acids. The J segment lost 3 bases and the V segment lost 4 bases, leaving 0 bases of the junction unmatched. Germline V gives CDR1 MNHEY, CDR2 SVGEGT. The CDR3, as DNA: TGTGCCAGCAGTTGGACAGGCTACAATGAGCAGTTCTTC. Translation gives CASSWTGYNEQFF.

This clone was detected only a few times. The J gene is TRBJ2-7, the V gene TRBV7-3, with D possibly matching TRBD2 (6 bases). The CDR3 loop spans 12 amino acids. Per germline, CDR1 SGHTA and CDR2 FQGTGA. V was trimmed by 4 bases and J by 8 bases, leaving 12 bases between them. This chain's CDR3 is CASSWEGGQQYF. The DNA for the CDR3 is TGTGCCAGCAGCTGGGAAGGAGGGCAGCAGTACTTC.

The V gene is TRBV5-1, the J gene TRBJ2-3; 8 bases match TRBD2. Unmatched junction bases numbered 9, after V lost 2 bases and J lost 4 bases. Germline CDR1 SGHRS, CDR2 YFSETQ. This CDR3 comprises 16 residues. The chain's CDR3 is CASSFIFREGADTQYF. DNA for the CDR3: TGCGCCAGCAGCTTTATATTCCGGGAGGGAGCAGATACGCAGTATTTT. The whole variable domain, filled in from reference TRBV5-1 and TRBJ2-3, reads KAGVTQTPRYLIKTRGQQVTLSCSPISGHRSVSWYQQTPGQGLQFLFEYFSETQRNKGNFPGRFSGRQFSNSRSEMNVSTLELGDSALYLCASSFIFREGADTQYFGPGTRLTVL.

The chain employs TRBV7-3 and TRBJ2-1; D perhaps matches TRBD1 (5 bases). From germline, CDR1 is SGHTA and CDR2 FQGTGA. V was cut by 3 bases and J by 5 bases, with 8 bases left in between. CDR3 length: 13 amino acids. The CDR3 sequence is CASSFDRNNEQFF. The CDR3 DNA follows: TGTGCCAGCAGCTTCGACAGAAACAATGAGCAGTTCTTC. Variable domain in full (rest from reference TRBV7-3 and TRBJ2-1): GAGVSQTPSNKVTEKGKYVELRCDPISGHTALYWYRQSLGQGPEFLIYFQGTGAADDSGLPNDRFFAVRPEGSVSTLKIQRTERGDSAVYLCASSFDRNNEQFFGPGTRLTVL.

The V gene is TRBV6-4, the J gene TRBJ1-2; no clear D. Trimming removed 5 bases from V and 8 bases from J, with 12 bases in between. Germline values: CDR1 MRHNA, CDR2 SNTAGT. The CDR3 has 12 residues. DNA of the CDR3: TGTGCCAGCAGTACAGAATATGGGGGCTACACCTTC. Translation: CASSTEYGGYTF.

The V call is TRBV28, the J call TRBJ2-7; 10 nucleotides match TRBD1. Per the germline V gene, CDR1 is MDHEN and CDR2 is SYDVKM. V shed 4 bases, J shed 4 bases, and the junction held 7 bases outside the gene matches. The CDR3 spans 15 residues. The CDR3 here is CASSSPGQGSYEQYF. Here the CDR3 DNA reads TGTGCCAGCAGTTCGCCGGGACAGGGGTCGTACGAGCAGTACTTC.

The chain joins TRBV28 to TRBJ2-7; 9 bases match TRBD2. CDR3 length: 15 residues. Germline lookup yields CDR1 MDHEN and CDR2 SYDVKM. Trimming cost V 5 bases and J 5 bases; bases outside gene matches: 10. The CDR3 loop reads CASSPQSSGGDEQYF. The CDR3 nucleotides are TGTGCCAGCAGTCCTCAAAGTAGCGGGGGAGACGAGCAGTACTTC.

This clone came up once. The CDR3 nucleotides are TGTGCCAGCAGCCCATCCTTGGGAGGAGACTATGGCTACACCTTC. Encoded protein: CASSPSLGGDYGYTF. The chain recombines TRBV6-2 or TRBV6-3 with TRBJ1-2; D is unresolved. V lost 6 bases, J lost 3 bases, and 17 bases lay in between. The germline CDR1 and CDR2 sequences are MNHEY and SVGEGT. The CDR3 runs 15 residues.

The V and J genes are TRBV7-2 and TRBJ1-3; 10 positions match TRBD1. The CDR3 contains 17 residues. The V gene's germline CDR1 is SGHTA and CDR2 FQGNSA. V dropped 4 bases and J dropped 2; count of bases not matched to a gene: 8. The CDR3 DNA is TGTGCCAGCAGCTCGAATCAGGGACAGGGGACTGGAAACACCATATATTTT. This gives the protein CASSSNQGQGTGNTIYF. The variable domain in full, with the rest retrieved from reference TRBV7-2 and TRBJ1-3, is GAGVSQSPSNKVTEKGKDVELRCDPISGHTALYWYRQSLGQGLEFLIYFQGNSAPDKSGLPSDRFSAERTGGSVSTLTIQRTQQEDSAVYLCASSSNQGQGTGNTIYFGEGSWLTVV.

The CDR3 sequence is CASSVGDNRYGYTF. CDR3 nucleotides: TGTGCCAGCAGCGTAGGGGACAACCGCTATGGCTACACCTTC. This chain links TRBV9 with TRBJ1-2; D perhaps matches TRBD1 (6 bases). CDR1 and CDR2 from the germline V gene are SGDLS and YYNGEE. V was pared by 0 bases and J by 4 bases, with 10 bases between. CDR3 length equals 14 residues.

The chain joins TRBV12-3 or TRBV12-4 to TRBJ1-1; unclear D gene. Deletions cut 5 bases from V and 0 bases from J, with 7 bases between. The CDR3 totals 13 residues. The CDR3 DNA reads as TGTGCCAGCAGTGCCCAGTTGAACACTGAAGCTTTCTTT. This sequence encodes CASSAQLNTEAFF.

The J gene is TRBJ1-1, the V gene TRBV18; D remains ambiguous. Germline values: CDR1 KGHSH, CDR2 LQKENI. This CDR3 spans 14 amino acids. V lost 3 bases and J lost 5, with 13 bases in between. The CDR3 here is CASSPFYEGTEAFF. Written as DNA, the CDR3 is TGTGCCAGCTCACCCTTCTATGAGGGAACTGAAGCTTTCTTT.